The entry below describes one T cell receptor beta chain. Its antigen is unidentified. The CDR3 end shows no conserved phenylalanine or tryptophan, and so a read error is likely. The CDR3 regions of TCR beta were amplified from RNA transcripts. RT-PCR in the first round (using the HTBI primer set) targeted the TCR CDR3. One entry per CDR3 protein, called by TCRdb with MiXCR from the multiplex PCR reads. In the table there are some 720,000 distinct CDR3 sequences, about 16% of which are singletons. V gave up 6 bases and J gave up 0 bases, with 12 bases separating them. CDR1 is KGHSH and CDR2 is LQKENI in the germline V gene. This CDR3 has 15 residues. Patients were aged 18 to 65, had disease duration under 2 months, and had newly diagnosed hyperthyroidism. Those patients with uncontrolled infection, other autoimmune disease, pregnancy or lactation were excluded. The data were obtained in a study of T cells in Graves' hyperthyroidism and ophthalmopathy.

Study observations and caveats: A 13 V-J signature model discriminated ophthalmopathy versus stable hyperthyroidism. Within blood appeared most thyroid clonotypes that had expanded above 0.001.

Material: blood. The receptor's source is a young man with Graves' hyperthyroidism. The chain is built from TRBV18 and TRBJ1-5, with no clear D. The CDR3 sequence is CASSSTPYSNQPQHS. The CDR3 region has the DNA TGTGCCAGCTCCAGTACTCCCTATAGCAATCAGCCCCAGCATTCT.